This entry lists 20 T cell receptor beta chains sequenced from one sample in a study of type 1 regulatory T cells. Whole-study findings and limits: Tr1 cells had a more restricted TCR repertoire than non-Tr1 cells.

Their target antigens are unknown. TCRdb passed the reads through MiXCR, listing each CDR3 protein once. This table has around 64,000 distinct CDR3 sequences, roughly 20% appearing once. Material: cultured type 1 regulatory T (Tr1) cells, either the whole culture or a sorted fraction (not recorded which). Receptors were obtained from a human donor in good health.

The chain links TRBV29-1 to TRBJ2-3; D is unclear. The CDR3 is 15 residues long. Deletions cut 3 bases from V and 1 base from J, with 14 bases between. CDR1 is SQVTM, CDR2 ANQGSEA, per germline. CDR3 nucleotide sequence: TGCAGCGTTGAGGGAACAGACCATCGCACAGATACGCAGTATTTT. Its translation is CSVEGTDHRTDTQYF.

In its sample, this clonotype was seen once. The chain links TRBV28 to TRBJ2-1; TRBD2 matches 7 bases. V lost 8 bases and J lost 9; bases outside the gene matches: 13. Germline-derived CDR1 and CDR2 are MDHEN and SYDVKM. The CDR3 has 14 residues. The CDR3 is CASVSGLDRPEQFF. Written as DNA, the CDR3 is TGTGCCAGCGTCTCCGGACTAGATCGTCCTGAGCAGTTCTTC.

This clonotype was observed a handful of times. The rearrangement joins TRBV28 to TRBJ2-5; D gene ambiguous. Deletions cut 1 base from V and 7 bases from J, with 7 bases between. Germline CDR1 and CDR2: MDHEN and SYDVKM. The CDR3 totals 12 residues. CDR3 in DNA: TGTGCCAGCAGTTTATCGACCGGGACCCAGTACTTC. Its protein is CASSLSTGTQYF.

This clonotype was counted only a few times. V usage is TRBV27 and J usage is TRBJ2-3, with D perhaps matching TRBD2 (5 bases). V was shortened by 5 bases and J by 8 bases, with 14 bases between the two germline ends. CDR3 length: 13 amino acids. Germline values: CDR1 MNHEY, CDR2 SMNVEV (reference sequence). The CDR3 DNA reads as TGTGCCAGCAGTGGATTCGCCGCGGGTACGCAGTATTTT. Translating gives CASSGFAAGTQYF.

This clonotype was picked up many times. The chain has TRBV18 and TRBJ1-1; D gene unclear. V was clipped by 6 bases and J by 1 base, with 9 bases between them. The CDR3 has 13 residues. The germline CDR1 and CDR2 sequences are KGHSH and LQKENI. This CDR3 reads CASSSSRNTEAFF. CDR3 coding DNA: TGTGCCAGCTCGTCGTCACGGAACACTGAAGCTTTCTTT.

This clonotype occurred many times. CDR3 protein: CASSQEGREWDEQFF. As DNA, the CDR3 is TGTGCCAGCAGCCAAGAGGGTAGGGAATGGGATGAGCAGTTCTTC. V gene TRBV3-1 combines with J gene TRBJ2-1; D is unresolved. The germline V and J ends were trimmed by 0 bases and 8 bases, with 14 bases remaining between them. CDR3 length: 15 residues. Germline-derived CDR1 and CDR2 are LGHDT and YNNKEL (reference sequence).

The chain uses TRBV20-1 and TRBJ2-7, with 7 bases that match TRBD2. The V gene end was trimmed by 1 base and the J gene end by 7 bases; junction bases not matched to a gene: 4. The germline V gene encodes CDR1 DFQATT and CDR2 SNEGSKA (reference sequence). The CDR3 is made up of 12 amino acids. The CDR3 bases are TGCAGTGCTAGAGGGCTCGGGGGGGAGCAGTACTTC. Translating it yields CSARGLGGEQYF.

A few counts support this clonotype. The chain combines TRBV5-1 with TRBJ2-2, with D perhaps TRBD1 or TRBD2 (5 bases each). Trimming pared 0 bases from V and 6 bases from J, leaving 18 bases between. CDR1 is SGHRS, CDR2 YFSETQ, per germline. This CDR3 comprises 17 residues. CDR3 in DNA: TGCGCCAGCAGCTTGGACCCCGGGGCTCCGTTTGCCGGGGAGCTGTTTTTT. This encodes CASSLDPGAPFAGELFF.

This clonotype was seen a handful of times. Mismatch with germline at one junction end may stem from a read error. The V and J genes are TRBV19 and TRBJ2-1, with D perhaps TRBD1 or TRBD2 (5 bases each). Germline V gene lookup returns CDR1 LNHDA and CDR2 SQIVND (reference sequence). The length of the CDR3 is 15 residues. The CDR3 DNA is TGTGCCAGTAGTTCCCCGAACCGGGACCCAAACAAGGTCCTCTTC. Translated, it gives CASSSPNRDPNKVLF. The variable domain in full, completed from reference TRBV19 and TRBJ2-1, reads DGGITQSPKYLFRKEGQNVTLSCEQNLNHDAMYWYRQDPGQGLRLIYYSQIVNDFQKGDIAEGYSVSREKKESFPLTVTSAQKNPTAFYLCASSSPNRDPNKVLFGPGTRLTVL.

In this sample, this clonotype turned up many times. DNA of the CDR3: TGCGCCAGCAGCTTGCTAGCGGCTAACAATGAGCAGTTCTTC. It yields the protein CASSLLAANNEQFF. The chain uses TRBV5-1 and TRBJ2-1; 7 positions match TRBD2. The germline gives CDR1 SGHRS, CDR2 YFSETQ. Trimming removed 1 base from V and 5 bases from J; junction bases left unmatched: 3. CDR3 length: 14 amino acids.

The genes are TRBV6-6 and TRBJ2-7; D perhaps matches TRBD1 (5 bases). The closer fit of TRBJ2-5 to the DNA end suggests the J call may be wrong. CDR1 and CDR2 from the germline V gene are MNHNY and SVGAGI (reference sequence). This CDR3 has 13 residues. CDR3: CASSTDSPETQYF. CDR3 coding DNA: TGTGCCAGCAGTACCGACAGTCCGGAGACCCAGTACTTC.

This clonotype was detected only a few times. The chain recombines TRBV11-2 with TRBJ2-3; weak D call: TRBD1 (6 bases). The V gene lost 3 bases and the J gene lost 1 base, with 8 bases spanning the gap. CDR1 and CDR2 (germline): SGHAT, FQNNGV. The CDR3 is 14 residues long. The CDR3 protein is CASSFWTGTDTQYF. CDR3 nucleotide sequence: TGTGCCAGCAGCTTCTGGACAGGCACAGATACGCAGTATTTT.

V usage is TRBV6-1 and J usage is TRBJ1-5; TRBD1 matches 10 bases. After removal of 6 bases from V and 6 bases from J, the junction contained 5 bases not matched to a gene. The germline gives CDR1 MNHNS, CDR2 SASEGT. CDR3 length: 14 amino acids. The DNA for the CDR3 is TGTGCCAGCAGGGGGACAGGGGAAGGTCAGCCCCAGCATTTT. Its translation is CASRGTGEGQPQHF.

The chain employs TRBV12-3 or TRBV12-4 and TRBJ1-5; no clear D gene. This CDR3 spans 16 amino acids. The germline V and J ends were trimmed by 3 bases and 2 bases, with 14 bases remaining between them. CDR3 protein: CASSFSGRPGNQPQHF. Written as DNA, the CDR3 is TGTGCCAGCAGTTTTTCCGGTAGACCTGGCAATCAGCCCCAGCATTTT.

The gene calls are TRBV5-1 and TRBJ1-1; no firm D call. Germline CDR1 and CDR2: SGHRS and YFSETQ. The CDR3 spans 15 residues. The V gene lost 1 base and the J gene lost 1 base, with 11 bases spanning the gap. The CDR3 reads CASSLWGDKNTEAFF. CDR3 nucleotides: TGCGCCAGCAGCTTGTGGGGAGATAAGAACACTGAAGCTTTCTTT.

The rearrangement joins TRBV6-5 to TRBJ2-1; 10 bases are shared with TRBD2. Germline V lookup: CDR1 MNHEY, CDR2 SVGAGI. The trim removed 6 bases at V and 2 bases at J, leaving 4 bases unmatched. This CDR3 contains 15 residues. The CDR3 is CASSVLAGTYNEQFF. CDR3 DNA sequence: TGTGCCAGCAGCGTACTAGCGGGAACCTACAATGAGCAGTTCTTC.

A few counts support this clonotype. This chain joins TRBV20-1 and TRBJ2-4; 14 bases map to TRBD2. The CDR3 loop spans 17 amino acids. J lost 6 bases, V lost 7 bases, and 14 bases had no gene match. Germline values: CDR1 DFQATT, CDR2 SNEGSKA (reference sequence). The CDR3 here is CSVGQGSGLAGGNIQYF. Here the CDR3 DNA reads TGCAGTGTCGGTCAGGGGAGCGGACTAGCGGGAGGAAACATTCAGTACTTC.

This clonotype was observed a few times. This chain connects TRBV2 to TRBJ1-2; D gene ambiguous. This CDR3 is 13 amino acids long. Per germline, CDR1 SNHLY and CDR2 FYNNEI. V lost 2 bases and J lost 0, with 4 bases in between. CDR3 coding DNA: TGTGCCAGCAGTGAAACTACTAACTATGGCTACACCTTC. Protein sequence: CASSETTNYGYTF.

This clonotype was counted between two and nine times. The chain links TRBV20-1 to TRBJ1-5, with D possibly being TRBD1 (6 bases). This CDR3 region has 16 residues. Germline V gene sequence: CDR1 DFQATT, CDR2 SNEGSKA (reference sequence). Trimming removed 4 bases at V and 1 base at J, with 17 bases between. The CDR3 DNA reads TGCAGTGCTAACTCCCCAGGGGAAAGAAGCAATCAGCCCCAGCATTTT. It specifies CSANSPGERSNQPQHF.

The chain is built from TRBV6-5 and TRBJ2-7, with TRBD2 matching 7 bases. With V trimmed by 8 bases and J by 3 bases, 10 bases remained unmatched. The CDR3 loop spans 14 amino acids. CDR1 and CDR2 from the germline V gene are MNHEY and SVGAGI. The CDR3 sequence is CASSVDGGIYEQYF. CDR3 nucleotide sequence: TGTGCCAGCTCCGTCGACGGGGGGATCTACGAGCAGTACTTC.